These 5 T cell receptor beta chains originate from one sample sequenced in a study of blood T cell repertoires in COVID-19. The data were produced by immunoSEQ multiplex PCR, yet TCRdb's version contains in-frame clones alone and is incomplete. This table has over 60,000 clones, about 89% appearing once. The sequenced sample was peripheral blood. The receptors come from a woman in her sixties with acute or convalescent COVID-19.

In its sample, this clone was seen a few times. The genes are TRBV5-5 and TRBJ2-5, with D uncertain. Germline CDR1 reads SGHKS; CDR2 reads YYEKEE (reference sequence). The V gene lost 2 bases and the J gene lost 5 bases, with 10 bases spanning the gap. The CDR3 contains 13 residues. This CDR3 reads CASSLAPRETQYF. DNA for the CDR3: TGTGCCAGCAGCTTAGCGCCGAGGGAGACCCAGTACTTC.

The CDR3 region has the DNA TGTGCCAGCATCAACCTATCGGGGGGTACCTACGAGCAGTACTTC. It specifies CASINLSGGTYEQYF. The V gene is TRBV6-6, the J gene TRBJ2-7, with 7 positions matching TRBD2. This CDR3 has 15 amino acids. CDR1 is MNHNY, CDR2 SVGAGI, per germline (reference sequence). Germline trimming cut 7 bases from V and 2 bases from J; bases unmatched to any gene: 11.

The genes are TRBV18 and TRBJ2-1; TRBD2 matches 9 bases. The trim removed 2 bases at V and 8 bases at J, leaving 7 bases unmatched. CDR1 is KGHSH, CDR2 LQKENI, per germline. The CDR3 has 15 amino acids. The CDR3 region is CASSPGRGGQDEQFF. CDR3 nucleotides: TGTGCCAGCTCACCAGGGCGGGGGGGCCAGGATGAGCAGTTCTTC.

The rearrangement links TRBV7-8 to TRBJ2-4, with D perhaps matching TRBD1 or TRBD2 (6 bases each). This CDR3 contains 14 residues. CDR1 and CDR2 (germline): SGHVS, FQNEAQ. Trimming left V 5 bases short and J 3 bases short, with 11 bases between. The CDR3: CASSLGGGKNIQYF. CDR3 nucleotide sequence: TGTGCCAGCAGCCTAGGAGGGGGCAAAAACATTCAGTACTTC.

The chain links TRBV2 to TRBJ1-5; 7 bases match TRBD1. The CDR3 covers 14 residues. J lost 8 bases, V lost 6 bases, and 10 bases had no gene match. The germline V gene encodes CDR1 SNHLY and CDR2 FYNNEI. The CDR3 region is CASRRDRGEEPQHF. CDR3 sequence (DNA): TGTGCCAGCAGGCGGGACAGAGGAGAGGAGCCCCAGCATTTT.